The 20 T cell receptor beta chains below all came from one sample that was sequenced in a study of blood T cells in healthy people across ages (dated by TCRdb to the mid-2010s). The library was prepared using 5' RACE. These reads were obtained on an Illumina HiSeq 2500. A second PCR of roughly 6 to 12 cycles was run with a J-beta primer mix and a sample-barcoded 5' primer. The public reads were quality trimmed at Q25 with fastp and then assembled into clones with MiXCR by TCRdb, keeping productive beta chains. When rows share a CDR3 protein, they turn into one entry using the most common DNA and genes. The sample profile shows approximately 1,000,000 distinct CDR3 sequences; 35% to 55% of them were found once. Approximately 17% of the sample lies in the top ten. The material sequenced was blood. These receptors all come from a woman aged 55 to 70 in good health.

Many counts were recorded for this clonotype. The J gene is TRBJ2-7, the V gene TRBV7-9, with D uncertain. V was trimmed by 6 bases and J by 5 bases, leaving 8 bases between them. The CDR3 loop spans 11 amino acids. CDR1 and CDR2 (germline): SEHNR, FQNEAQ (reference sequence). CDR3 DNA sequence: TGTGCCAGCAGTTGGGGAAACGAGCAGTACTTC. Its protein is CASSWGNEQYF. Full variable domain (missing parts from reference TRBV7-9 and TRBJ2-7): DTGVSQNPRHKITKRGQNVTFRCDPISEHNRLYWYRQTLGQGPEFLTYFQNEAQLEKSRLLSDRFSAERPKGSFSTLEIQRTEQGDSAMYLCASSWGNEQYFGPGTRLTVT.

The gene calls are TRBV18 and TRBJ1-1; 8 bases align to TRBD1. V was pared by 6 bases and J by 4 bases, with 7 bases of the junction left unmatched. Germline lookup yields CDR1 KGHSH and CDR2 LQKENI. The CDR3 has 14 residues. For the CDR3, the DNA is TGTGCCAGCTCCTACGACAGGGGTGTCACTGAAGCTTTCTTT. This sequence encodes CASSYDRGVTEAFF.

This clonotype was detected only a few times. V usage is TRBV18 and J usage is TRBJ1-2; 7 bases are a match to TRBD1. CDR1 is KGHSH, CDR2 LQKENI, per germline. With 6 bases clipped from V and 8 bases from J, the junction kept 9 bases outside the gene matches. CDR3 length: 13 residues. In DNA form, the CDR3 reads TGTGCCAGCTCCGAGGGGGCAGGGCGAGGCTACACCTTC. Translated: CASSEGAGRGYTF.

Here the CDR3 reads CASSPWKRPPYEQYF. CDR3 coding DNA: TGTGCCAGCAGCCCCTGGAAGCGGCCCCCTTACGAGCAGTACTTC. This chain links TRBV5-6 with TRBJ2-5; D is perhaps TRBD2 (5 bases). The last part of the DNA fits TRBJ2-7 better; the J call may be wrong. This CDR3 region has 15 residues. The germline gives CDR1 SGHDT, CDR2 YYEEEE.

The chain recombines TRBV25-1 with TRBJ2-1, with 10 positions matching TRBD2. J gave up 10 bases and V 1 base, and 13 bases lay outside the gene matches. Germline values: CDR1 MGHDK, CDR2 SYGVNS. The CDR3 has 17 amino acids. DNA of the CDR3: TGTGCCAGCAGTGAATGGCTAGCGGGAGAGCGAACGGGGGAGCAGTTCTTC. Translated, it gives CASSEWLAGERTGEQFF.

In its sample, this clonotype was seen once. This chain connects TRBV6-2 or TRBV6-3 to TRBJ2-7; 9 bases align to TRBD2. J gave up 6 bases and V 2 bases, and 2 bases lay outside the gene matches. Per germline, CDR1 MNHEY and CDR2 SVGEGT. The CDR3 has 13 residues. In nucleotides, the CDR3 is TGTGCCAGCAGTTACCCACTAGCGGGCGAGCAGTACTTC. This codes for CASSYPLAGEQYF.

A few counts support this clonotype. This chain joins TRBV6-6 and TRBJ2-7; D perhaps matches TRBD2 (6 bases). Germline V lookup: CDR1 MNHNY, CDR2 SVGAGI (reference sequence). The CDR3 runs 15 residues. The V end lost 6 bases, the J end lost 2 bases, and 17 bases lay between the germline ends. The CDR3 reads CASRPSGSNPYEQYF. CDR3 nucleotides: TGTGCCAGCAGACCCAGCGGGTCCAACCCCTACGAGCAGTACTTC.

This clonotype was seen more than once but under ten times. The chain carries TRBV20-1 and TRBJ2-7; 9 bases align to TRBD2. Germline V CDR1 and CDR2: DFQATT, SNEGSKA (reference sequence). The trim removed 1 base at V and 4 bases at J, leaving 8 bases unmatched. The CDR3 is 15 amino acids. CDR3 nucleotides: TGCAGTGCTAGAGCCGTGACTAGCGGTGAATACGAGCAGTACTTC. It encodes CSARAVTSGEYEQYF.

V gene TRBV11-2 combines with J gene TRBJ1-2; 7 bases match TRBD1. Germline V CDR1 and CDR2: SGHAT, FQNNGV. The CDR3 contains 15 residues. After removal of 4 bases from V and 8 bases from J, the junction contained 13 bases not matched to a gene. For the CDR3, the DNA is TGTGCCAGCAGCTCAGGGGACAGATCTTCAACAGGCTACACCTTC. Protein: CASSSGDRSSTGYTF.

CDR3 sequence reads: CSPAGQINEKLFF. In DNA form, the CDR3 reads TGCAGCCCCGCCGGGCAGATTAATGAAAAACTGTTTTTT. The chain recombines TRBV29-1 with TRBJ1-4; D unresolved. Germline CDR1 and CDR2: SQVTM and ANQGSEA. This CDR3 region has 13 residues. Trimming removed 8 bases at V and 4 bases at J, with 14 bases between.

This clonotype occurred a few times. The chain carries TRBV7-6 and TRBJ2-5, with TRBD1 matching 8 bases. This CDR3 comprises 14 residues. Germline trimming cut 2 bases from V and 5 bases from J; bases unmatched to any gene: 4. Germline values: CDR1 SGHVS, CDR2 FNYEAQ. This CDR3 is CASSLNAGGETQYF. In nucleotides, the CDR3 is TGTGCCAGCAGCTTAAACGCAGGGGGCGAGACCCAGTACTTC. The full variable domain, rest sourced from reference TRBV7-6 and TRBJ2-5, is GAGVSQSPRYKVTKRGQDVALRCDPISGHVSLYWYRQALGQGPEFLTYFNYEAQQDKSGLPNDRFSAERPEGSISTLTIQRTEQRDSAMYRCASSLNAGGETQYFGPGTRLLVL.

The CDR3 is CASSPSNTGELFF. The CDR3 DNA reads TGTGCCAGCAGTCCTTCGAACACCGGGGAGCTGTTTTTT. This rearrangement joins TRBV18 to TRBJ2-2; D unclear. The CDR3 is made up of 13 amino acids. Germline V gene lookup returns CDR1 KGHSH and CDR2 LQKENI. Trimming took 8 bases from V and 0 from J, leaving 7 bases between them.

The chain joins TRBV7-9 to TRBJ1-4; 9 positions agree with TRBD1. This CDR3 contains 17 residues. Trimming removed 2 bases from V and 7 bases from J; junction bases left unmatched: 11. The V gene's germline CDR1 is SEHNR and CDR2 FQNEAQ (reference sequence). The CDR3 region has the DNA TGTGCCAGCAGCTTACCGGAACAGGGGGCGCCCGGTGAAAAACTGTTTTTT. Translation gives CASSLPEQGAPGEKLFF.

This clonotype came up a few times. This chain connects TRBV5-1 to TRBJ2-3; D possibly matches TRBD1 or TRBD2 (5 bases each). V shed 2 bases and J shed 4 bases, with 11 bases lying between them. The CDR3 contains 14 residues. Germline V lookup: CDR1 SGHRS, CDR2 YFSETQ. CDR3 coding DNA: TGCGCCAGCAGCTTTGGGGGAGCGTCAGATACGCAGTATTTT. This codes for CASSFGGASDTQYF.

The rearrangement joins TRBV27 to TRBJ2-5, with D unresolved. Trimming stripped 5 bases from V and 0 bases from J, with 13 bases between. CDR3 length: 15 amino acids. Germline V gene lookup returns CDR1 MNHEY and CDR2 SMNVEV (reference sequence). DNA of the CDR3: TGTGCCAGCAGTGGAACGACAAATAACCAAGAGACCCAGTACTTC. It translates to CASSGTTNNQETQYF.

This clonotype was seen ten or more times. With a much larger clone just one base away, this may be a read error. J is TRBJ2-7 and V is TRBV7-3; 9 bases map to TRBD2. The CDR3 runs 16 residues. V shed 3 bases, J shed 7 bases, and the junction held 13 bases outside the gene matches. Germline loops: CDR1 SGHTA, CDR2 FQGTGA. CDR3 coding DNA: TGTGCCAGCAGCTTTAGCGGGACTAGCAGATACAATGAGCAGTACTTC. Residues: CASSFSGTSRYNEQYF.

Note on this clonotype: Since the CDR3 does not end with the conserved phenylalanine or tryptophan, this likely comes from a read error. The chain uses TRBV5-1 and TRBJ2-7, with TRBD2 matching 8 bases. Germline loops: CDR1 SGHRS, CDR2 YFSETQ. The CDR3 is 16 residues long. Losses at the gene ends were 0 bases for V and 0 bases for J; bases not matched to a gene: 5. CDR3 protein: CASSLEVAGSSYEQYY. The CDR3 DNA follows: TGCGCCAGCAGCTTGGAGGTAGCGGGAAGCTCCTACGAGCAGTACTAC.

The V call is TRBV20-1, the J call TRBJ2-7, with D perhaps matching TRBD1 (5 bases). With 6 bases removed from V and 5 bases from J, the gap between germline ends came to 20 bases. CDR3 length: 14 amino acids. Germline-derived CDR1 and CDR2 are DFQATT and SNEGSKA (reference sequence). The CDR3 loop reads CSAQRPRVTDEQYF. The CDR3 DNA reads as TGCAGTGCCCAGAGGCCCAGGGTAACCGACGAGCAGTACTTC.

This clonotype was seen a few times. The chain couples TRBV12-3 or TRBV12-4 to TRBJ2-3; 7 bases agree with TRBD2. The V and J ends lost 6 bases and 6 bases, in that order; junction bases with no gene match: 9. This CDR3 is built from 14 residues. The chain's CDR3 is CASSLAEGADTQYF. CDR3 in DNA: TGTGCCAGCAGCCTAGCGGAAGGGGCGGATACGCAGTATTTT.

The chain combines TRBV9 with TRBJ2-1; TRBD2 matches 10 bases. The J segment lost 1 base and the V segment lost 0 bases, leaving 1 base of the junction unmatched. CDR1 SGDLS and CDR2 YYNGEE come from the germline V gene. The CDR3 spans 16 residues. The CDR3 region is CASSVEAGGSYNEQFF. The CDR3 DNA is TGTGCCAGCAGCGTAGAAGCGGGAGGGTCCTACAATGAGCAGTTCTTC.